Reported below is one T cell receptor beta chain. It was cDNA, reverse transcribed from extracted RNA, that served as the sequencing template. Clones were sequenced by immunoSEQ multiplex PCR, and TCRdb holds only the in-frame ones, with some missing. The sample lists approximately 150,000 clones, 67% seen once, with 9.5% to 12% in the top ten. Trimming took 4 bases from V and 1 from J, leaving 20 bases between them. Germline lookup yields CDR1 MGHRA and CDR2 YSYEKL. The CDR3 has 17 amino acids. This sample is drawn from a study of CD8+ T cells in alopecia areata. This sample comprised CD8+ T cells sorted from blood, obtained at week 0. The TCR sequence derives from a human donor with alopecia areata. The rearrangement links TRBV4-1 to TRBJ2-7; tentative D call: TRBD2 (5 bases). The CDR3 is CASSLQLRTRSSYEQYF. The CDR3 DNA is TGCGCCAGCAGCCTCCAACTCCGGACTCGATCTTCCTACGAGCAGTACTTC.